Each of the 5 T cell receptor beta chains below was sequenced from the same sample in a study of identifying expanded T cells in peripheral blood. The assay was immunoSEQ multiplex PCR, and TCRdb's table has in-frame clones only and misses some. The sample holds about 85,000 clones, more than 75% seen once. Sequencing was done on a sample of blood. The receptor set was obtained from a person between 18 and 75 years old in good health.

The CDR3 DNA reads TGCGCCAGCAGCCAAGATGCTTCGGGGATCAGCTATGGCTACACCTTC. Its protein is CASSQDASGISYGYTF. The chain has TRBV4-3 and TRBJ1-2; no clear D. V was clipped by 0 bases and J by 4 bases, with 15 bases between them. In germline, CDR1 is LGHNA, CDR2 YSLEER. This CDR3 is built from 16 residues.

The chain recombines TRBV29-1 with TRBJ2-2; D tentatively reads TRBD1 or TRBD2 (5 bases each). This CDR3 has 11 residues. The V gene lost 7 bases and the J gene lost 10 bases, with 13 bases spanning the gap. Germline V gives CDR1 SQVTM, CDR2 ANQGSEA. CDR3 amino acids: CSGGTPLELFF. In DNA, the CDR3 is TGCAGCGGGGGGACGCCCCTGGAGCTGTTTTTT.

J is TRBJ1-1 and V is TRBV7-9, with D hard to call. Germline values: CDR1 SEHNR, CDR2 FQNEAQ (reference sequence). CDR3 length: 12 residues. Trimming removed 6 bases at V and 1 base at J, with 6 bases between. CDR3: CASRAANTEAFF. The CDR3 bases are TGTGCCAGCAGGGCGGCGAACACTGAAGCTTTCTTT.

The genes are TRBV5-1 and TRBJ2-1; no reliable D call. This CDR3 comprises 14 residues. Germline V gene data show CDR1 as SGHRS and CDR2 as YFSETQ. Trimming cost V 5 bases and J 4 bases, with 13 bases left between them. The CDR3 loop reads CASRISGSYNEQFF. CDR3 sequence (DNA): TGCGCCAGCAGGATTTCAGGTTCTTACAATGAGCAGTTCTTC. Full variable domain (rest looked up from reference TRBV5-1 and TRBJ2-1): KAGVTQTPRYLIKTRGQQVTLSCSPISGHRSVSWYQQTPGQGLQFLFEYFSETQRNKGNFPGRFSGRQFSNSRSEMNVSTLELGDSALYLCASRISGSYNEQFFGPGTRLTVL.

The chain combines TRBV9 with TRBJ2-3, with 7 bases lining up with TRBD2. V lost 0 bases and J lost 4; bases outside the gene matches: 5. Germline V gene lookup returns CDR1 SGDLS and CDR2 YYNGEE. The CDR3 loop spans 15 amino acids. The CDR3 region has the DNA TGTGCCAGCAGCGTAGCGGGGGGTGTCGCAGATACGCAGTATTTT. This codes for CASSVAGGVADTQYF.